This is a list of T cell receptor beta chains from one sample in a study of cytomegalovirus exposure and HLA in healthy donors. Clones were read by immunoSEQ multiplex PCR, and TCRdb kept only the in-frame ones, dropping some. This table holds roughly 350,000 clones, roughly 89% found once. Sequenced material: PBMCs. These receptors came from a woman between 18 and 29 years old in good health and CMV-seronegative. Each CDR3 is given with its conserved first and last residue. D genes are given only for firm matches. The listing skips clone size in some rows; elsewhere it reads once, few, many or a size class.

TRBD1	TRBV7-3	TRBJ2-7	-	CASSLDRGAYEQYF	TGTGCCAGCAGCTTGGACAGGGGTGCGTACGAGCAGTACTTC
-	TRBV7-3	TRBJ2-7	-	CASSSNAGYREQYF	TGTGCCAGCAGCTCCAACGCAGGGTATCGCGAGCAGTACTTC
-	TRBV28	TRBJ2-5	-	CASSPQGWGEETQYF	TGTGCCAGCAGCCCCCAGGGCTGGGGCGAGGAGACCCAGTACTTC
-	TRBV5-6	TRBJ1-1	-	CASSLSMNTEAFF	TGTGCCAGCAGCTTGTCCATGAACACTGAAGCTTTCTTT
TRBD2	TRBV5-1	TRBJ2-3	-	CASSEGTSNTDTQYF	TGCGCCAGCAGCGAAGGGACTAGCAACACAGATACGCAGTATTTT
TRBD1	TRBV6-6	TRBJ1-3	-	CASSSPTGGNTIYF	TGTGCCAGCAGTTCCCCGACAGGGGGAAACACCATATATTTT
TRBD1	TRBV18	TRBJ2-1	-	CASSAGTDNEQFF	TGTGCCAGCTCGGCAGGGACAGACAATGAGCAGTTCTTC
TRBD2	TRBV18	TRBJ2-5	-	CASSPPAGGPRETQYF	TGTGCCAGCTCACCACCAGCGGGAGGGCCCCGAGAGACCCAGTACTTC
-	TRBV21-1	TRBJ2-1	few	CASSPRRTSGRADEQFF	TGTGCCAGCAGCCCCCGAAGGACTAGCGGGAGGGCCGATGAGCAGTTCTTC
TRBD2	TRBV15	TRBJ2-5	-	CATSRESREWETQYF	TGTGCCACCAGCAGAGAATCGCGGGAGTGGGAGACCCAGTACTTC
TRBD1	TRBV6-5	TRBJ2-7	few	CASGPGQATYEQYF	TGTGCCAGCGGACCGGGACAGGCCACCTACGAGCAGTACTTC
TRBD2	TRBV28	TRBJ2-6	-	CASSYPGLADSGANVLTF	TGTGCCAGCAGTTATCCGGGACTAGCGGACTCTGGGGCCAACGTCCTGACTTTC
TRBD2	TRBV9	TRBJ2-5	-	CASSQAGEPGETQYF	TGTGCCAGCAGCCAAGCGGGAGAGCCGGGAGAGACCCAGTACTTC
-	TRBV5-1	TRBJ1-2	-	CASSLGRRDGYTF	TGCGCCAGCAGCTTGGGTCGGAGGGATGGCTACACCTTC
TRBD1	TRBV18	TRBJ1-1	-	CASSPQQGSEAFF	TGTGCCAGCTCACCCCAACAGGGGAGTGAAGCTTTCTTT
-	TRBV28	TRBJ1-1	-	CASSSASEGRGTEAFF	TGTGCCAGCAGTTCGGCGAGTGAGGGACGGGGGACTGAAGCTTTCTTT
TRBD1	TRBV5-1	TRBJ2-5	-	CASIGTGEETQYF	TGCGCCAGTATAGGGACAGGGGAAGAGACCCAGTACTTC